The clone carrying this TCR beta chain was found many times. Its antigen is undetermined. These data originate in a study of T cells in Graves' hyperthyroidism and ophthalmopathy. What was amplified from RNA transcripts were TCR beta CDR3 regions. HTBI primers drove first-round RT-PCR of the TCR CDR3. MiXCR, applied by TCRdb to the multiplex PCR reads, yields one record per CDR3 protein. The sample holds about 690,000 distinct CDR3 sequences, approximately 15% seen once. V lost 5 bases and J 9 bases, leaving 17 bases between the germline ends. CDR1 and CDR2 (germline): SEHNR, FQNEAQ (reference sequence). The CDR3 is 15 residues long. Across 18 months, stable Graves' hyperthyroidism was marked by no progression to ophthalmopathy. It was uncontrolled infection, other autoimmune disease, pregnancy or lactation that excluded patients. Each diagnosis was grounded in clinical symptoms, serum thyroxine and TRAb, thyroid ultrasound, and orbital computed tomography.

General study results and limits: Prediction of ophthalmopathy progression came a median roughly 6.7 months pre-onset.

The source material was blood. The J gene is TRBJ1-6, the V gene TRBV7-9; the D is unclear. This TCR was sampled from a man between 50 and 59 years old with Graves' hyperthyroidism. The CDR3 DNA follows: TGTGCCAGCAGCGTCGGCTCGATAGGAAGTTCACCCCTCCACTTT. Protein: CASSVGSIGSSPLHF. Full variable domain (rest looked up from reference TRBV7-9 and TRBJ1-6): DTGVSQNPRHKITKRGQNVTFRCDPISEHNRLYWYRQTLGQGPEFLTYFQNEAQLEKSRLLSDRFSAERPKGSFSTLEIQRTEQGDSAMYLCASSVGSIGSSPLHFGNGTRLTVT.